This entry lists 8 T cell receptor beta chains sequenced from one sample in a study of response to subunit inactivated influenza vaccine. TCRdb fed the RT-PCR reads into MiXCR, producing one record per CDR3 protein. The sample records about 520,000 distinct CDR3 sequences, approximately 7.2% being singletons. Sequences were derived from PBMCs from blood, sampled less than 30 months after vaccination. The source is a man aged 45 to 75 who received an inactivated influenza vaccine.

There are a few counts of this clonotype. The V gene is TRBV12-3 or TRBV12-4, the J gene TRBJ2-7; D not resolved. V lost 3 bases and J lost 0, with 12 bases in between. The CDR3 sequence is 15 residues long. CDR3 in DNA: TGTGCCAGCAGTTTTTCACCAACTCACTCCTACGAGCAGTACTTC. Its translation: CASSFSPTHSYEQYF.

This clonotype has more than one count but fewer than ten. V gene TRBV11-3 combines with J gene TRBJ2-5; D uncertain. Germline V CDR1 and CDR2: SGHNT, YENEEA. Trimming stripped 2 bases from V and 5 bases from J, with 9 bases between. There are 13 residues in the CDR3. Here the CDR3 DNA reads TGTGCCAGCAGCTTATTTCAGGAGGAGACCCAGTACTTC. As protein: CASSLFQEETQYF.

The J gene is TRBJ2-7, the V gene TRBV7-8; TRBD1 aligns across 9 bases. The junction had 12 bases not matched to a gene; V was cut back by 1 base and J by 5 bases. The germline gives CDR1 SGHVS, CDR2 FQNEAQ. The length of the CDR3 is 17 residues. DNA of the CDR3: TGTGCCAGCAGCTTAGGGGTTGGGACAGGGACATCCCACGAGCAGTACTTC. This sequence encodes CASSLGVGTGTSHEQYF. Together with reference TRBV7-8 and TRBJ2-7, the CDR3 gives the full variable domain: GAGVSQSPRYKVAKRGQDVALRCDPISGHVSLFWYQQALGQGPEFLTYFQNEAQLDKSGLPSDRFFAERPEGSVSTLKIQRTQQEDSAVYLCASSLGVGTGTSHEQYFGPGTRLTVT.

This clonotype was recorded a few times. V gene TRBV5-1 combines with J gene TRBJ2-5; D may be TRBD1 (6 bases). The CDR3 runs 14 residues. Per the germline V gene, CDR1 is SGHRS and CDR2 is YFSETQ. The germline V and J ends were trimmed by 0 bases and 4 bases, with 10 bases remaining between them. CDR3 coding DNA: TGCGCCAGCAGCTTGGGGTCCAGGGGAGAGACCCAGTACTTC. Encoded protein: CASSLGSRGETQYF.

The rearrangement links TRBV5-6 to TRBJ1-6; D is uncertain. Looked up from germline, CDR1 is SGHDT and CDR2 is YYEEEE. V lost 3 bases and J 0 bases, leaving 7 bases between the germline ends. The CDR3 is 15 amino acids. CDR3 sequence reads: CASSWRSSYNSPLHF. The CDR3 bases are TGTGCCAGCAGCTGGAGGAGCTCCTATAATTCACCCCTCCACTTT.

The chain uses TRBV18 and TRBJ2-7; possible D gene TRBD1, 6 bases. Trimming removed 3 bases at V and 0 bases at J, with 12 bases between. CDR1 and CDR2 from the germline V gene are KGHSH and LQKENI. This CDR3 comprises 15 residues. CDR3 protein: CASSPSTGTSYEQYF. CDR3 DNA: TGTGCCAGCTCACCCTCGACAGGTACCTCCTACGAGCAGTACTTC.

This chain uses TRBV29-1 with TRBJ2-1; D unclear. Trimming pared 0 bases from V and 2 bases from J, leaving 14 bases between. The CDR3 consists of 16 residues. From germline, CDR1 is SQVTM and CDR2 ANQGSEA. CDR3 sequence reads: CSVEDRLTNTYNEQFF. The DNA of the CDR3 is TGCAGCGTTGAAGATCGCCTCACAAATACCTACAATGAGCAGTTCTTC.

Ten or more counts support this clonotype. The V gene is TRBV20-1, the J gene TRBJ2-7; D might be TRBD2 (5 bases). The germline V gene has CDR1 DFQATT and CDR2 SNEGSKA (reference sequence). This CDR3 has 14 amino acids. V was trimmed by 2 bases and J by 2 bases, leaving 13 bases between them. The CDR3 loop reads CSARSGFLTYEQYF. Written as DNA, the CDR3 is TGCAGTGCTAGAAGCGGTTTCCTAACCTACGAGCAGTACTTC.